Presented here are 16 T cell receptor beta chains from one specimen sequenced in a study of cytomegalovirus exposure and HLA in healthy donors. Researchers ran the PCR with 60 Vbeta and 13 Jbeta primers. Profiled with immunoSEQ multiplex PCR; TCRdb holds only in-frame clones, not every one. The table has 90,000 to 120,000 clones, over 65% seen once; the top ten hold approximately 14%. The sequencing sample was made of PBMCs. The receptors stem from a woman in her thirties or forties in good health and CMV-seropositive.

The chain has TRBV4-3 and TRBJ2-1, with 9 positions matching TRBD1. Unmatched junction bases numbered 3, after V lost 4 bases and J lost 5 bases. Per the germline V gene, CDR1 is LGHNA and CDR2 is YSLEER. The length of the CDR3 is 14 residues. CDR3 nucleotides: TGCGCCAGCAGCCTGGGACAGGGAAACAATGAGCAGTTCTTC. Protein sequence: CASSLGQGNNEQFF.

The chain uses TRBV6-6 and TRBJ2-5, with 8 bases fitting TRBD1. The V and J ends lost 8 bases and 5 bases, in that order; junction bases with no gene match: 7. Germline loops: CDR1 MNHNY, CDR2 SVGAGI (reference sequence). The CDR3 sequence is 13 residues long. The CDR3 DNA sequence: TGTGCCAGCTCGGACAGGGTGGGGGAGACCCAGTACTTC. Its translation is CASSDRVGETQYF.

CDR3 loop: CASSFPRSGGRGEQFF. The CDR3 region has the DNA TGTGCCAGCAGCTTCCCAAGGAGCGGGGGACGAGGTGAGCAGTTCTTC. The V call is TRBV5-8, the J call TRBJ2-1, with 8 bases lining up with TRBD2. V was clipped by 2 bases and J by 9 bases; unmatched bases: 13. The germline CDR1 and CDR2 sequences are SGHTS and YDEGEE. This CDR3 contains 16 residues.

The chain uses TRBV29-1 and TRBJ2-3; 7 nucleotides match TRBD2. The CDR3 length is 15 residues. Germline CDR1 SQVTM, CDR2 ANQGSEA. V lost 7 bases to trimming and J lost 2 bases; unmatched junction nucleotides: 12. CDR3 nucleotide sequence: TGCAGCGCGGGGGGTGTGGGACCAATCACAGATACGCAGTATTTT. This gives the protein CSAGGVGPITDTQYF.

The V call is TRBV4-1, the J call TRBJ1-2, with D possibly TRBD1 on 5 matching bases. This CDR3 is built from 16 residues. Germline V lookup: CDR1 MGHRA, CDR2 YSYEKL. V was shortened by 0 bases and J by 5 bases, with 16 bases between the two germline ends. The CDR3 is CASSQDLDRDFYGYTF. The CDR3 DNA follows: TGCGCCAGCAGCCAAGATCTCGACAGAGACTTTTATGGCTACACCTTC.

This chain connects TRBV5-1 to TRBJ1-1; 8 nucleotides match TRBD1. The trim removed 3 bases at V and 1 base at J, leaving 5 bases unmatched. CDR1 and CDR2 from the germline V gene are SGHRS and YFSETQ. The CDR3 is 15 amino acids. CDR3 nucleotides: TGCGCCAGCAGCTCGGGGGACAGGTGGAACACTGAAGCTTTCTTT. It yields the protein CASSSGDRWNTEAFF.

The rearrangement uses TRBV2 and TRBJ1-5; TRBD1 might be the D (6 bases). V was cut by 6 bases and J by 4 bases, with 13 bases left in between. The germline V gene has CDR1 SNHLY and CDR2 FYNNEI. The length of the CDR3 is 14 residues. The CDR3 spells CASRRDIGNQPQHF. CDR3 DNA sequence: TGTGCCAGCAGAAGGGACATCGGGAATCAGCCCCAGCATTTT.

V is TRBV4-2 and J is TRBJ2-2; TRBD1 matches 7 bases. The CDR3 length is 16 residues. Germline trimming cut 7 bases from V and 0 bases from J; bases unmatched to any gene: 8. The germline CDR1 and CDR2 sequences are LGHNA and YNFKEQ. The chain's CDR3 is CASTRQGLSNTGELFF. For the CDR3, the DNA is TGTGCCAGCACCCGACAGGGTCTGTCGAACACCGGGGAGCTGTTTTTT.

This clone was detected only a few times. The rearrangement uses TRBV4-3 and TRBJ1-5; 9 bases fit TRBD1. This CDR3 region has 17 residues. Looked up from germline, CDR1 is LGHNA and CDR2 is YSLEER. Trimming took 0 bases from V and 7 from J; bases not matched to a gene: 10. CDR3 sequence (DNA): TGCGCCAGCAGCCAAGAGGCCGGACAGGGGAGGAGGCAGCCCCAGCATTTT. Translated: CASSQEAGQGRRQPQHF.

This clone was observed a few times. For the CDR3, the DNA is TGCACCAGCAGCCAGGGGAGGGGGGGAAACACCATATATTTT. Translated, it gives CTSSQGRGGNTIYF. The chain recombines TRBV1 with TRBJ1-3. TRBV1 is labeled a pseudogene. The length of the CDR3 is 14 residues.

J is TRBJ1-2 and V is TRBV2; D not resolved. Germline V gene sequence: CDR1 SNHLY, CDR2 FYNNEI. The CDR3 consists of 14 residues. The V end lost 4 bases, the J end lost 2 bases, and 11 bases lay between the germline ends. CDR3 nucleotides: TGTGCCAGCAGTGTACTGCCGGGAAACTATGGCTACACCTTC. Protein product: CASSVLPGNYGYTF. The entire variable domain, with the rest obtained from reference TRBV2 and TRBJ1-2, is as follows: EPEVTQTPSHQVTQMGQEVILRCVPISNHLYFYWYRQILGQKVEFLVSFYNNEISEKSEIFDDQFSVERPDGSNFTLKIRSTKLEDSAMYFCASSVLPGNYGYTFGSGTRLTVV.

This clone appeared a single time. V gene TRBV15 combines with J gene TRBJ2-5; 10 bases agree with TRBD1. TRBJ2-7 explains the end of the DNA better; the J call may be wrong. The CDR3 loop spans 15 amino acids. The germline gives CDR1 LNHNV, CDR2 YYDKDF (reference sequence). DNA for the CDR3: TGTGCCACTAGGGCCCGGACAGGGGGCTCCTACGAGCAGTACTTC. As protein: CATRARTGGSYEQYF.

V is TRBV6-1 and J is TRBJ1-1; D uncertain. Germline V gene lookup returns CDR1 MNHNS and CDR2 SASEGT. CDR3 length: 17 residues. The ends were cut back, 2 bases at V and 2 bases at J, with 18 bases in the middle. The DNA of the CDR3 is TGTGCCAGCAGTGAAATTACCAGGAATGCGGGTAACACTGAAGCTTTCTTT. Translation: CASSEITRNAGNTEAFF.

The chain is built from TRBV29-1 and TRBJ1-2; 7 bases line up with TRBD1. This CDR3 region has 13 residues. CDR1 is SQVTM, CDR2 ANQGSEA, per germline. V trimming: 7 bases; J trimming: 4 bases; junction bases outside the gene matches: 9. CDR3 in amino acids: CSGGQEAFYGYTF. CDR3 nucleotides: TGCAGCGGTGGACAGGAGGCCTTCTATGGCTACACCTTC.

CDR3: CASNDPGQNSYEQYF. The CDR3 DNA follows: TGCGCCAGCAATGACCCGGGACAGAACTCCTACGAGCAGTACTTC. The chain links TRBV5-1 to TRBJ2-7, with 7 nucleotides matching TRBD1. V was pared by 6 bases and J by 0 bases, with 9 bases of the junction left unmatched. CDR1 SGHRS and CDR2 YFSETQ come from the germline V gene. This CDR3 is 15 amino acids long.

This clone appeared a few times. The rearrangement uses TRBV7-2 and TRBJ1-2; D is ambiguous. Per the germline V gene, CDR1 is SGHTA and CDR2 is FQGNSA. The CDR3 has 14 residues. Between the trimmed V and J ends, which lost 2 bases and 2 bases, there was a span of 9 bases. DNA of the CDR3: TGTGCCAGCAGCTTAAGTACCAGGAACTATGGCTACACCTTC. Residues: CASSLSTRNYGYTF. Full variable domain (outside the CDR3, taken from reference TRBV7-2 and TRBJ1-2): GAGVSQSPSNKVTEKGKDVELRCDPISGHTALYWYRQSLGQGLEFLIYFQGNSAPDKSGLPSDRFSAERTGGSVSTLTIQRTQQEDSAVYLCASSLSTRNYGYTFGSGTRLTVV.